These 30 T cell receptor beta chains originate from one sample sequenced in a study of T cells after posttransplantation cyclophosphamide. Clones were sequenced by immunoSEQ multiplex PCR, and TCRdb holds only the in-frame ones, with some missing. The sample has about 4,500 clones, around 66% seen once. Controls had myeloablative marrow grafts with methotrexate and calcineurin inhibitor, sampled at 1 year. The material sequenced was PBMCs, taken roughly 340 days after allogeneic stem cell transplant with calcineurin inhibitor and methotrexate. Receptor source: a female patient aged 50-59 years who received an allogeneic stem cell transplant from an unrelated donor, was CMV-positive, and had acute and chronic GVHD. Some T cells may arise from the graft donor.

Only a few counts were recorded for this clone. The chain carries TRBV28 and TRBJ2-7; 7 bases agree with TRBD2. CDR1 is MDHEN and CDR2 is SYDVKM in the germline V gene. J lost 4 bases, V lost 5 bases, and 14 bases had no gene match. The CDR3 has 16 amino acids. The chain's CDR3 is CASSPTPWGGRYEQYF. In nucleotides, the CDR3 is TGTGCCAGCAGTCCTACCCCCTGGGGGGGAAGGTACGAGCAGTACTTC.

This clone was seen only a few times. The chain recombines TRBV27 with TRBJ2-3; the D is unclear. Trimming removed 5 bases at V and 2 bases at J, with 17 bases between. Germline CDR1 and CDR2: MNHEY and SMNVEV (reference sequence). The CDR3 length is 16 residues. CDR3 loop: CASSLRLYDSTDTQYF. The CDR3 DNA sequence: TGTGCCAGCAGTCTGCGACTTTACGACTCCACAGATACGCAGTATTTT.

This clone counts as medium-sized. The CDR3 protein is CASSSIDSSNYGYTF. The CDR3 DNA sequence: TGTGCCAGCAGTTCAATAGACAGTTCTAACTATGGCTACACCTTC. The chain is built from TRBV6-6 and TRBJ1-2; tentative D call: TRBD1 (5 bases). The CDR3 runs 15 residues. Germline lookup yields CDR1 MNHNY and CDR2 SVGAGI (reference sequence). Trimming removed 4 bases from V and 0 bases from J, with 12 bases in between.

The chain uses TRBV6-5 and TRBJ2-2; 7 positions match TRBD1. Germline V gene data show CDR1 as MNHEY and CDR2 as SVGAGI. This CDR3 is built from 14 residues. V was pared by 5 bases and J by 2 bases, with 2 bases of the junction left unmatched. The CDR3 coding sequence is TGTGCCAGCAGTAGGGGGCCCAACACCGGGGAGCTGTTTTTT. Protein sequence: CASSRGPNTGELFF.

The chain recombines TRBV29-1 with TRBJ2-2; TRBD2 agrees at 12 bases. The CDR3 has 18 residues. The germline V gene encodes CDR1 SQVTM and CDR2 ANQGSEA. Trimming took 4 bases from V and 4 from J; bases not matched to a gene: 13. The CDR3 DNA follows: TGCAGCGTTGCCCTAGCCCTAGCGGGAGGGCCGAGCACCGGGGAGCTGTTTTTT. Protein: CSVALALAGGPSTGELFF.

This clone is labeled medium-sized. For the CDR3, the DNA is TGCGCCAGCAGCACGACAGGGTCTTGGGAGACCCAGTACTTC. Protein: CASSTTGSWETQYF. V and J are TRBV5-1 and TRBJ2-5; 7 bases are shared with TRBD1. With V trimmed by 4 bases and J by 5 bases, 8 bases remained unmatched. The CDR3 covers 14 residues. Germline CDR1 reads SGHRS; CDR2 reads YFSETQ.

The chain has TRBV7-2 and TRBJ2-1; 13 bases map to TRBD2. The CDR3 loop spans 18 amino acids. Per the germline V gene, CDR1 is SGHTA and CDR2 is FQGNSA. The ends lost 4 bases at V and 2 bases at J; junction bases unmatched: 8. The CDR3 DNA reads TGTGCCAGCAGCTCCTGGACTAGCGGGGGCCCCCCCTACAATGAGCAGTTCTTC. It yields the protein CASSSWTSGGPPYNEQFF.

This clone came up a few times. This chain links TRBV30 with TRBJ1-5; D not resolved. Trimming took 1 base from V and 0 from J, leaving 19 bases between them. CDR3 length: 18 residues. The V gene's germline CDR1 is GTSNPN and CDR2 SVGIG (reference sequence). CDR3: CAWSAARVRIGSNQPQHF. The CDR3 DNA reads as TGTGCCTGGAGTGCGGCTCGGGTAAGAATAGGTAGCAATCAGCCCCAGCATTTT.

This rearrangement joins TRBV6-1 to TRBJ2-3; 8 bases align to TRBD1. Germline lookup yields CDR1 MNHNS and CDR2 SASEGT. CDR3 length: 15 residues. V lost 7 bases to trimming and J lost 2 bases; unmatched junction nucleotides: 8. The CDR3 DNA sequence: TGTGCCAGCATTTATAGACAGGGGTCCACAGATACGCAGTATTTT. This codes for CASIYRQGSTDTQYF.

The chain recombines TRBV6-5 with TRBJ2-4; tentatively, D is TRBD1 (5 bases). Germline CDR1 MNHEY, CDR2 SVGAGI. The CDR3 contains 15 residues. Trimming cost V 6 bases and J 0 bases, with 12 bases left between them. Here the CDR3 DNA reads TGTGCCAGCAGCTGGGGCGCTCTAGCCAAAAACATTCAGTACTTC. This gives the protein CASSWGALAKNIQYF.

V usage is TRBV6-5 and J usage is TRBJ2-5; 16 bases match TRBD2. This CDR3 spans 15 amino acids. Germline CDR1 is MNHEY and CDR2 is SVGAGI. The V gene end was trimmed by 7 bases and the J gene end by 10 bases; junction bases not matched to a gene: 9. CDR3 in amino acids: CASTKPGTSGGGQYF. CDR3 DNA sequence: TGTGCCAGCACCAAGCCCGGGACTAGCGGGGGGGGCCAGTACTTC.

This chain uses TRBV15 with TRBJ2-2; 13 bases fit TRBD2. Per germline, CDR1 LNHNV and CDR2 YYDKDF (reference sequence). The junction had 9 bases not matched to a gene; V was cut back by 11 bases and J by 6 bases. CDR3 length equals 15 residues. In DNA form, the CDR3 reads TGTGCCTCAGGCCCGACTAGCGGGAGGTCCGGGGAGCTGTTTTTT. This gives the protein CASGPTSGRSGELFF. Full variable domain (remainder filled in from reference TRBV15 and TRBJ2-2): DAMVIQNPRYQVTQFGKPVTLSCSQTLNHNVMYWYQQKSSQAPKLLFHYYDKDFNNEADTPDNFQSRRPNTSFCFLDIRSPGLGDTAMYLCASGPTSGRSGELFFGEGSRLTVL.

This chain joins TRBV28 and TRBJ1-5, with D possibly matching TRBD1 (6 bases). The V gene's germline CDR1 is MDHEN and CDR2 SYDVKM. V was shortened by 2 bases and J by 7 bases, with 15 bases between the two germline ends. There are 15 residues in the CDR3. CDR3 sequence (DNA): TGTGCCAGCAGTTTAGGCGGGGGGCGTAGACAGCCCCAGCATTTT. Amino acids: CASSLGGGRRQPQHF.

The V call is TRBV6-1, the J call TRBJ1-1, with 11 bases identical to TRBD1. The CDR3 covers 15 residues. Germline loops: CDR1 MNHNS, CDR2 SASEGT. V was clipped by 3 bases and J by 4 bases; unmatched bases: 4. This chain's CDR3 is CASSDGQGARTEAFF. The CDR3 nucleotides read TGTGCCAGCAGTGATGGACAGGGGGCTCGCACTGAAGCTTTCTTT.

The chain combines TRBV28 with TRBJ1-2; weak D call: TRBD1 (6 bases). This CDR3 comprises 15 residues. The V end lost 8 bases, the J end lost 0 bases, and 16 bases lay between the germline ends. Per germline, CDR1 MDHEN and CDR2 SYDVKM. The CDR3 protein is CASHGTPASNYGYTF. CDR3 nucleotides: TGTGCCAGCCACGGGACACCTGCCTCTAACTATGGCTACACCTTC.

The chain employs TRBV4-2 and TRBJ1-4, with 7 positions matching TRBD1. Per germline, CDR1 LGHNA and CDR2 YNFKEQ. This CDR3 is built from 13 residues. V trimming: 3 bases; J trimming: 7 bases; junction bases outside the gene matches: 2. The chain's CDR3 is CASSHWDSEKLFF. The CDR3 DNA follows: TGTGCCAGCAGCCATTGGGACAGTGAAAAACTGTTTTTT.

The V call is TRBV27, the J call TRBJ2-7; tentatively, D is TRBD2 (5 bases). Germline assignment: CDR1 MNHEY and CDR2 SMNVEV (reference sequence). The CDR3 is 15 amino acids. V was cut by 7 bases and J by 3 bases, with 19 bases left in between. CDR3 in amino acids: CASTSPRTEIYEQYF. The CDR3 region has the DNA TGTGCCAGCACTTCCCCGAGGACTGAGATCTACGAGCAGTACTTC.

This CDR3 reads CASSPNGQGVGTDTQYF. CDR3 DNA: TGTGCCAGCTCTCCCAATGGACAGGGGGTAGGCACAGATACGCAGTATTTT. The rearrangement uses TRBV18 and TRBJ2-3, with TRBD1 matching over 10 bases. Germline V gene lookup returns CDR1 KGHSH and CDR2 LQKENI. After removal of 6 bases from V and 1 base from J, the junction contained 10 bases not matched to a gene. The CDR3 runs 17 residues. Complete variable domain (other parts from reference TRBV18 and TRBJ2-3): NAGVMQNPRHLVRRRGQEARLRCSPMKGHSHVYWYRQLPEEGLKFMVYLQKENIIDESGMPKERFSAEFPKEGPSILRIQQVVRGDSAAYFCASSPNGQGVGTDTQYFGPGTRLTVL.

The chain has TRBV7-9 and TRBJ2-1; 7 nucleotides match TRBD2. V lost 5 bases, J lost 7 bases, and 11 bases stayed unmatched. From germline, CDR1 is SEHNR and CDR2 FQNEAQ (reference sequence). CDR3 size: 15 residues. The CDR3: CASSPGLLKANEQFF. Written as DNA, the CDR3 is TGTGCCAGCAGCCCGGGACTATTGAAGGCGAATGAGCAGTTCTTC.

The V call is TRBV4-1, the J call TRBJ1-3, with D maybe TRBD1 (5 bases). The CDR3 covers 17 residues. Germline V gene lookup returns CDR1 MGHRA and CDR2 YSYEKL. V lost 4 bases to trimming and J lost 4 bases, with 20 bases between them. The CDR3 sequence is CASSPTLFAGVGNTIYF. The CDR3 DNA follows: TGCGCCAGCAGCCCGACCTTATTCGCGGGGGTCGGAAACACCATATATTTT.

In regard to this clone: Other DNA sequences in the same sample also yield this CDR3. For the CDR3, the DNA is TGTGCCAGCTCACCCCGGACTAGCGGCAACACCGGGGAGCTGTTTTTT. Translated: CASSPRTSGNTGELFF. The chain joins TRBV18 to TRBJ2-2; 10 bases are a match to TRBD2. Germline CDR1 is KGHSH and CDR2 is LQKENI. The CDR3 extends over 16 amino acids. J gave up 2 bases and V 3 bases, and 3 bases lay outside the gene matches. Using reference TRBV18 and TRBJ2-2 for the parts outside the CDR3, the full variable domain is NAGVMQNPRHLVRRRGQEARLRCSPMKGHSHVYWYRQLPEEGLKFMVYLQKENIIDESGMPKERFSAEFPKEGPSILRIQQVVRGDSAAYFCASSPRTSGNTGELFFGEGSRLTVL.

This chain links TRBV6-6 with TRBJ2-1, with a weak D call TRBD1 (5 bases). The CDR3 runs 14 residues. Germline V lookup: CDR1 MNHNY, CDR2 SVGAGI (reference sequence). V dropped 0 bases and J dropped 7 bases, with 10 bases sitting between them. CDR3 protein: CASSYSGRVNEQFF. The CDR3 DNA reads TGTGCCAGCAGTTACTCGGGCAGGGTTAATGAGCAGTTCTTC.

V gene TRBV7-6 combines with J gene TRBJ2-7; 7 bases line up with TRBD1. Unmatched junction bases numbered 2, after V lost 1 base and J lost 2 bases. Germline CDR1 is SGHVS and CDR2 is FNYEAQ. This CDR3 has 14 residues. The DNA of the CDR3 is TGTGCCAGCAGCTTAGAGGACAGGACCTACGAGCAGTACTTC. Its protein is CASSLEDRTYEQYF.

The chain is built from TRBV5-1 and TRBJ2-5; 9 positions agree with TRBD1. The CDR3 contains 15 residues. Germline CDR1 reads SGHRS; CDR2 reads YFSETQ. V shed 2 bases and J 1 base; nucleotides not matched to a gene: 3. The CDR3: CASSFGTGIQETQYF. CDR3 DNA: TGCGCCAGCAGCTTCGGGACAGGGATCCAAGAGACCCAGTACTTC.

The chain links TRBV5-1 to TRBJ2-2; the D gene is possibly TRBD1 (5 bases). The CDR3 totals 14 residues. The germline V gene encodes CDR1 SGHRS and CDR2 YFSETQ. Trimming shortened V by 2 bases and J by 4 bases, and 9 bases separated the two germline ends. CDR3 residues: CASSFDRVTGELFF. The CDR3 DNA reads TGCGCCAGCAGCTTTGACAGAGTCACCGGGGAGCTGTTTTTT.

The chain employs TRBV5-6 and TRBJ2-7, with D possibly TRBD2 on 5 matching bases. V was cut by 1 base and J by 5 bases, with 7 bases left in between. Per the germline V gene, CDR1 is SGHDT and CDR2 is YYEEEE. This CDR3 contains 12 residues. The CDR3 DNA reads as TGTGCCAGCAGCTTGATCGGGGACGAGCAGTACTTC. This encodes CASSLIGDEQYF.

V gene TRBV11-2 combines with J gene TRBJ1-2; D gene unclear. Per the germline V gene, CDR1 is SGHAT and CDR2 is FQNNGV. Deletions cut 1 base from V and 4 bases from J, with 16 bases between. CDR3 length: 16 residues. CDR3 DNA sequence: TGTGCCAGCAGCTTAGGTAACAGTATCGGAAGCTATGGCTACACCTTC. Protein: CASSLGNSIGSYGYTF. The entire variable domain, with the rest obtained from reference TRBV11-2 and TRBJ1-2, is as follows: EAGVAQSPRYKIIEKRQSVAFWCNPISGHATLYWYQQILGQGPKLLIQFQNNGVVDDSQLPKDRFSAERLKGVDSTLKIQPAKLEDSAVYLCASSLGNSIGSYGYTFGSGTRLTVV.

CDR3 sequence: CASSITGTSGIYNEQFF. DNA of the CDR3: TGTGCCAGTAGTATAACGGGGACTAGCGGGATTTACAATGAGCAGTTCTTC. The chain carries TRBV19 and TRBJ2-1; 13 positions match TRBD2. The CDR3 contains 17 residues. CDR1 is LNHDA, CDR2 SQIVND, per germline (reference sequence). After removal of 2 bases from V and 4 bases from J, the junction contained 5 bases not matched to a gene.

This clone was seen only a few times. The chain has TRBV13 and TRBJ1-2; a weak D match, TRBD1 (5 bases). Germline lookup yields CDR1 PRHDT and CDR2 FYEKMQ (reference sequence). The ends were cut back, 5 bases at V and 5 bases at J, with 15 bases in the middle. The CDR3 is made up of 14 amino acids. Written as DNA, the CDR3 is TGTGCCAGCAGCCTAGACAGTGATGGGTATGGCTACACCTTC. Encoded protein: CASSLDSDGYGYTF.

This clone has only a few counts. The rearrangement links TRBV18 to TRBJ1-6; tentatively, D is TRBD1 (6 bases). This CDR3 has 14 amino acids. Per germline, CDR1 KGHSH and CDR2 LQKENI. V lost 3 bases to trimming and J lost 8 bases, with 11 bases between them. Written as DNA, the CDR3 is TGTGCCAGCTCACCGGACAGTAGGGATTCACCCCTCCACTTT. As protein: CASSPDSRDSPLHF.